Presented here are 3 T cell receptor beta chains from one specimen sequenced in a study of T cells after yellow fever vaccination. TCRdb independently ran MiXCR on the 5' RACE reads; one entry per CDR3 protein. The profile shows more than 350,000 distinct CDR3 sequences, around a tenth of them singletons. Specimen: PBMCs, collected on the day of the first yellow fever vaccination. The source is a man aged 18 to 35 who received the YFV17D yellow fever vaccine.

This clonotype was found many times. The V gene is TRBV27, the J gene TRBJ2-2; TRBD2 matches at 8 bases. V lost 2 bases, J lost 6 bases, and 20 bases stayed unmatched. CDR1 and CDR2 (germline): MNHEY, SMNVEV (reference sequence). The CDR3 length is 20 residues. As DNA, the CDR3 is TGTGCCAGCAGTTTACGACAGTCAAATTCCGGGACTAGAGTACCCGGGGAGCTGTTTTTT. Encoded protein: CASSLRQSNSGTRVPGELFF.

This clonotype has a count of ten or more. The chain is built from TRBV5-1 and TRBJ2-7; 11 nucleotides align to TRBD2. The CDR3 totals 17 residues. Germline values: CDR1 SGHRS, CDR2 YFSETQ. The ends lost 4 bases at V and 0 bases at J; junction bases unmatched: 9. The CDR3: CASSPPTSGGFSYEQYF. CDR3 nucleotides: TGCGCCAGCAGCCCACCTACTAGCGGGGGCTTCTCCTACGAGCAGTACTTC.

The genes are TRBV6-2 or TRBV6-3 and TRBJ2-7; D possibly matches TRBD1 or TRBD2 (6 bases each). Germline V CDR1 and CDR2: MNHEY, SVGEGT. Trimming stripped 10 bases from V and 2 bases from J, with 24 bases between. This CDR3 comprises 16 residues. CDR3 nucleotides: TGTGCCACCCGAGCTCGGGAGACAGGAACCACCTACGAGCAGTACGTC. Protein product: CATRARETGTTYEQYV.